These T cell receptor beta chains were read from a single sample in a study of stem cell transplantation in POMP-related autoinflammatory disease. TCRdb's copy holds only in-frame clones and misses some; the assay was immunoSEQ multiplex PCR. The profile shows thousands of clones, about nine tenths of them singletons. This specimen was CD8+ T cells from PBMCs, taken before stem cell transplantation. The receptor set was obtained from a human donor with POMP-related autoinflammation and immune dysregulation (PRAID). The CDR3 runs from the conserved cysteine through the conserved F or W. The order of the fields is J gene, clone size, D gene, V gene, CDR3 protein, CDR3 DNA. A D gene is named only where the DNA matches it firmly. Size is omitted from some rows. Given values are once, few, many or a class for expanded clones.

TRBJ2-3 . . TRBV7-9 CASSPFPSHTDTQYF TGTGCCAGCAGCCCCTTTCCCTCTCACACAGATACGCAGTATTTT
TRBJ2-7 . . TRBV27 CAKSKVGTYEQYF TGTGCCAAGTCCAAGGTGGGGACCTACGAGCAGTACTTC
TRBJ2-1 . . TRBV7-9 CASSLDAGRYNEQFF TGTGCCAGCAGCTTAGATGCGGGCCGGTACAATGAGCAGTTCTTC
TRBJ2-3 . . TRBV6-5 CASSYGGLDTQYF TGTGCCAGCAGTTATGGGGGGTTAGATACGCAGTATTTT
TRBJ2-2 . . TRBV9 CASSAGSGELFF TGTGCCAGCAGCGCAGGATCCGGGGAGCTGTTTTTT
TRBJ1-5 . TRBD1 TRBV12-5 CASGLGQGLNQPQHF TGTGCTAGTGGTTTGGGACAGGGCCTGAATCAGCCCCAGCATTTT
TRBJ2-1 . . TRBV2 CASSAGGGPRNEQFF TGTGCCAGCAGTGCGGGCGGGGGCCCTCGTAATGAGCAGTTCTTC
TRBJ1-5 few . TRBV19 CASSTMGTPSEPQHF TGTGCCAGTAGTACGATGGGGACTCCCTCCGAACCCCAGCATTTT
TRBJ1-4 . . TRBV28 CASSLGAGEGEKLFF TGTGCCAGCAGTTTAGGGGCGGGGGAAGGAGAAAAACTGTTTTTT
TRBJ2-3 . . TRBV5-1 CASSLQKVTDTQYF TGCGCCAGCAGCTTGCAGAAGGTTACAGATACGCAGTATTTT
TRBJ1-2 . . TRBV19 CASSPPGEGYGYTF TGTGCCAGTAGTCCTCCAGGGGAGGGCTATGGCTACACCTTC
TRBJ2-3 . . TRBV6-6 CASSYRWRQTDTQYF TGTGCCAGCAGTTACCGCTGGCGCCAGACAGATACGCAGTATTTT
TRBJ2-1 . TRBD2 TRBV27 CASNWGTSGMDEQFF TGTGCCAGCAACTGGGGGACTAGCGGGATGGATGAGCAGTTCTTC
TRBJ2-1 once . TRBV4-1 CASSQDVFERSSYNEQFF TGCGCCAGCAGCCAAGATGTGTTTGAGAGGAGCTCCTACAATGAGCAGTTCTTC
TRBJ2-7 . TRBD1 TRBV27 CASSLARWDSSYEQYF TGTGCCAGCAGTTTAGCCCGTTGGGACAGCTCCTACGAGCAGTACTTC
TRBJ1-1 . TRBD1 TRBV19 CASMAGGTEAFF TGTGCCAGTATGGCAGGGGGCACTGAAGCTTTCTTT
TRBJ1-1 few . TRBV7-6 CASSWTENTEAFF TGTGCCAGCAGCTGGACAGAAAACACTGAAGCTTTCTTT
TRBJ1-2 . . TRBV9 CASSVGATGDYGYTF TGTGCCAGCAGCGTAGGAGCCACAGGAGACTATGGCTACACCTTC
TRBJ2-1 . . TRBV7-9 CASSDTPPTYNEQFF TGTGCCAGCAGCGACACTCCTCCTACCTACAATGAGCAGTTCTTC
TRBJ2-7 . . TRBV4-1 CASSQEAPGLGYEQYF TGCGCCAGCAGCCAAGAAGCTCCGGGCCTTGGCTACGAGCAGTACTTC
TRBJ2-2 . . TRBV4-1 CASSQEIMGAGELFF TGCGCCAGCAGCCAAGAAATTATGGGGGCCGGGGAGCTGTTTTTT
TRBJ2-3 once . TRBV4-2 CASSQESPVSGTDTQYF TGTGCCAGCAGCCAAGAATCCCCGGTTTCAGGCACAGATACGCAGTATTTT
TRBJ2-1 . . TRBV1 CTSSQDSSGARRAGDCYNEQFF TGCACCAGCAGCCAAGATTCCTCAGGGGCCCGAAGAGCGGGGGATTGCTACAATGAGCAGTTCTTC
TRBJ2-1 . TRBD2 TRBV5-1 CASSFGSGGRGNEQFF TGCGCCAGCAGCTTCGGTAGCGGGGGGCGGGGCAATGAGCAGTTCTTC
TRBJ2-7 . TRBD2 TRBV6-1 CATQLAGGVYEQYF TGTGCCACCCAACTAGCGGGAGGAGTCTACGAGCAGTACTTC
TRBJ1-4 . . TRBV11-2 CASQLEAGREKLFF TGTGCCAGCCAGCTTGAGGCAGGGAGAGAAAAACTGTTTTTT
TRBJ2-1 . TRBD2 TRBV19 CASTGRLADNEQFF TGTGCCAGTACGGGGAGGCTAGCGGACAATGAGCAGTTCTTC